This T cell receptor (beta chain) was obtained from a study of Graves' ophthalmopathy and Graves' hyperthyroidism. Amplification from RNA transcripts yielded the TCR beta CDR3 regions. A first-round RT-PCR used HTBI primers, followed by a second-round multiplex PCR. Using its own MiXCR run on the multiplex PCR reads, TCRdb lists one record per CDR3 protein. The sample holds approximately 380,000 distinct CDR3 sequences, 21% seen once. Clinical symptoms, serum thyroxine, TRAb, thyroid ultrasound and orbital computed tomography formed the basis of diagnosis. This clonotype occurred many times. This CDR3 is built from 15 residues. Germline values: CDR1 MGHRA, CDR2 YSYEKL. The germline V and J ends were trimmed by 0 bases and 5 bases, with 14 bases remaining between them.

The sequenced sample was peripheral blood. V is TRBV4-1 and J is TRBJ2-7; no firm D call. This receptor was obtained from a woman under 30 with stable Graves' hyperthyroidism. The CDR3 protein is CASSQDKKGQDEQYF. The DNA for the CDR3 is TGCGCCAGCAGCCAAGATAAGAAAGGCCAAGACGAGCAGTACTTC.